This T cell receptor beta chain was sequenced during a study of T cells in tuberculosis. Study overall: The T cells targeted glucose monomycolate, a mycobacterial lipid, via CD1B. A South African cohort included IGRA-negative adolescents, latently infected IGRA-positive adolescents and adults with active tuberculosis.

Adolescents were screened for latent TB by skin test and IGRA. The germline V gene encodes CDR1 SGHAT and CDR2 FQNNGV. V lost 5 bases, J lost 0 bases, and 9 bases stayed unmatched. This CDR3 is built from 18 residues. Here immunoSEQ multiplex PCR was the method, and the copy in TCRdb shows in-frame clones only, minus some. The sample consists of fewer than 40,000 clones, 95% to 96% of them appearing once. This clonotype was sampled from a donor between 5 and 29 years old with latent tuberculosis or without tuberculosis infection. This sequence joins TRBV11-2 and TRBJ1-4; 10 bases are a match to TRBD1. Sequencing was done on a sample of PBMCs. The CDR3 DNA follows: TGTGCCAGCAGCGGGCTAGGACAGGGGGTTACAACTAATGAAAAACTGTTTTTT. Protein sequence: CASSGLGQGVTTNEKLFF.